These 7 T cell receptor beta chains share one sample of origin, sequenced in a study of T cells in Graves' hyperthyroidism and ophthalmopathy. Amplification yielded TCR beta CDR3 regions, with RNA transcripts as the source. The HTBI primer set drove a first-round RT-PCR of the TCR CDR3. TCRdb recomputed calls from the multiplex PCR reads with MiXCR, one row per CDR3 protein. The sample includes around 700,000 distinct CDR3 sequences, roughly 20% of them seen just once. Sequences were obtained from blood. These receptors were obtained from a woman aged 50 to 60 with Graves' hyperthyroidism that later progressed to Graves' ophthalmopathy.

J is TRBJ2-1 and V is TRBV2; 7 nucleotides agree with TRBD1. Germline V gene data show CDR1 as SNHLY and CDR2 as FYNNEI. V gave up 6 bases and J gave up 1 base; unmatched junction bases: 6. This CDR3 comprises 15 residues. Here the CDR3 reads CASRDMDRSYNEQFF. The CDR3, as DNA: TGTGCCAGCAGGGACATGGACAGGTCCTACAATGAGCAGTTCTTC.

This clonotype came up a few times. The J gene is TRBJ2-6, the V gene TRBV2; D is unclear. This CDR3 spans 15 amino acids. With 2 bases removed from V and 4 bases from J, the gap between germline ends came to 9 bases. Germline assignment: CDR1 SNHLY and CDR2 FYNNEI. DNA of the CDR3: TGTGCCAGCAGTGAACTGTCAGCGGGGGCCAACGTCCTGACTTTC. Amino acid sequence: CASSELSAGANVLTF.

The table lists this clonotype with a few counts. The chain couples TRBV5-8 to TRBJ2-3; a possible D gene is TRBD2 (5 bases). V lost 0 bases to trimming and J lost 7 bases, with 9 bases between them. Per germline, CDR1 SGHTS and CDR2 YDEGEE. The CDR3 sequence is 13 residues long. In DNA form, the CDR3 reads TGTGCCAGCAGCTTGGCCGAGGGTCATACGCAGTATTTT. It encodes CASSLAEGHTQYF.

This chain joins TRBV5-5 and TRBJ1-2, with D tentatively TRBD1 (6 bases). CDR1 is SGHKS, CDR2 YYEKEE, per germline (reference sequence). The V and J ends lost 2 bases and 3 bases respectively, with 11 bases between them. The CDR3 loop spans 14 amino acids. The CDR3 here is CASSFGGQYYGYTF. In DNA form, the CDR3 reads TGTGCCAGCAGCTTCGGGGGCCAGTACTATGGCTACACCTTC.

In its sample, this clonotype was seen many times. The CDR3 coding sequence is TGTGCCAGCAGCCAAGAACAAAGGGTGGTTAGCGAGACCCAGTACTTC. As protein: CASSQEQRVVSETQYF. This chain uses TRBV3-1 with TRBJ2-5; D is ambiguous. Germline V CDR1 and CDR2: LGHDT, YNNKEL (reference sequence). The CDR3 loop spans 16 amino acids. V was pared by 0 bases and J by 5 bases, with 16 bases between.

This clonotype was counted between two and nine times. The chain joins TRBV6-1 to TRBJ1-3; TRBD1 aligns across 11 bases. Looked up from germline, CDR1 is MNHNS and CDR2 is SASEGT. This CDR3 contains 18 residues. Unmatched junction bases numbered 10, after V lost 6 bases and J lost 0 bases. CDR3 bases: TGTGCCAGCAGCTCCGGGACAGGGGGTGGAAGCTCTGGAAACACCATATATTTT. This translates into CASSSGTGGGSSGNTIYF.

This clonotype occurred a few times. The chain links TRBV14 to TRBJ2-3; a weak D match, TRBD1 (5 bases). Trimming took 0 bases from V and 12 from J, leaving 16 bases between them. This CDR3 has 14 amino acids. Germline assignment: CDR1 SGHDN and CDR2 FVKESK. The CDR3 region is CASSQERQSTFQYF. The CDR3 DNA reads as TGTGCCAGCAGCCAAGAAAGACAGTCTACTTTTCAGTATTTT.